Listed below are T cell receptor beta chains from one sample, sequenced in a study of early T cells in non-severe SARS-CoV-2 infection. TCRdb processed the 5' RACE reads anew with MiXCR; each CDR3 protein has one entry. The table records tens of thousands of distinct CDR3 sequences, about 7.7% of them present only once. The sequencing input was whole blood. The receptors stem from an adult who was a healthcare worker with PCR-confirmed SARS-CoV-2 infection or an uninfected control (not recorded which). The CDR3 runs from the conserved cysteine through the conserved F or W. The order of the fields is V gene, J gene, D gene, CDR3 length, clone size, CDR3 DNA, CDR3 protein. A D gene is named only where the DNA matches it firmly. Rows may omit the clone size; those that give it use once, few, many or a size class.

V gene: TRBV24-1; J gene: TRBJ2-3; D gene: NA; CDR3 length: 15; clone size: many; CDR3 DNA: TGTGCCACCAGTAAAACGGGAGAACCCACAGATACGCAGTATTTT; CDR3 protein: CATSKTGEPTDTQYF
V gene: TRBV11-3; J gene: TRBJ2-2; D gene: TRBD1; CDR3 length: 15; clone size: NA; CDR3 DNA: TGTGCCAGCAGCTTAAGGGGGCCGGACACCGGGGAGCTGTTTTTT; CDR3 protein: CASSLRGPDTGELFF
V gene: TRBV20-1; J gene: TRBJ2-7; D gene: NA; CDR3 length: 14; clone size: NA; CDR3 DNA: TGCAGTGCTAATCGGGACGGACCCCTCTACGAGCAGTACTTC; CDR3 protein: CSANRDGPLYEQYF
V gene: TRBV7-7; J gene: TRBJ2-3; D gene: NA; CDR3 length: 14; clone size: NA; CDR3 DNA: TGTGCCAGCAGCGAAATCCGCGGCACAGATACGCAGTATTTT; CDR3 protein: CASSEIRGTDTQYF
V gene: TRBV4-2; J gene: TRBJ1-6; D gene: NA; CDR3 length: 16; clone size: NA; CDR3 DNA: TGTGCCAGCAGCCTAGACGCCAACTCCTATAATTCACCCCTCCACTTT; CDR3 protein: CASSLDANSYNSPLHF
V gene: TRBV10-2; J gene: TRBJ2-3; D gene: NA; CDR3 length: 13; clone size: NA; CDR3 DNA: TGCGCCAGCAGGACTACCCAAGGAGCGACGCAGTATTTT; CDR3 protein: CASRTTQGATQYF
V gene: TRBV21-1; J gene: TRBJ2-2; D gene: NA; CDR3 length: 18; clone size: many; CDR3 DNA: TGTGCCAGCAGCAAACCTGCTAGCCCCCGACAGAACACCGGGGAGCTGTTTTTT; CDR3 protein: CASSKPASPRQNTGELFF
V gene: TRBV2; J gene: TRBJ1-1; D gene: NA; CDR3 length: 13; clone size: few; CDR3 DNA: TGTGCCAGCAGCTACGATCGGGACACTGAAGCTTTCTTT; CDR3 protein: CASSYDRDTEAFF
V gene: TRBV12-3/TRBV12-4; J gene: TRBJ2-3; D gene: TRBD1; CDR3 length: 13; clone size: medium-sized; CDR3 DNA: TGTGCCAGCAGTTCCCAGACAGGGTCTACGCAGTATTTT; CDR3 protein: CASSSQTGSTQYF
V gene: TRBV5-4; J gene: TRBJ2-6; D gene: NA; CDR3 length: 16; clone size: NA; CDR3 DNA: TGTGCCAGCAGCTTGTCAGTCCTGTCTGGGGCCAACGTCCTGACTTTC; CDR3 protein: CASSLSVLSGANVLTF
V gene: TRBV14; J gene: TRBJ1-1; D gene: NA; CDR3 length: 15; clone size: NA; CDR3 DNA: TGTGCCAGCAGCCAAGTCCACGTCGAGAACACTGAAGCTTTCTTT; CDR3 protein: CASSQVHVENTEAFF
V gene: TRBV6-1; J gene: TRBJ1-2; D gene: NA; CDR3 length: 14; clone size: many; CDR3 DNA: TGTGCCAGCACTCACGGGACCAGAGTCTCTGGCTACACCTTC; CDR3 protein: CASTHGTRVSGYTF
V gene: TRBV12-3/TRBV12-4; J gene: TRBJ1-4; D gene: NA; CDR3 length: 14; clone size: NA; CDR3 DNA: TGTGCCAGCAGTTTATATGCGGGAAATGAAAAACTGTTTTTT; CDR3 protein: CASSLYAGNEKLFF
V gene: TRBV11-2; J gene: TRBJ2-3; D gene: NA; CDR3 length: 14; clone size: many; CDR3 DNA: TGTGCCAGCAGCTGGGCCCAGGGGACAGATACGCAGTATTTT; CDR3 protein: CASSWAQGTDTQYF
V gene: TRBV7-9; J gene: TRBJ1-3; D gene: NA; CDR3 length: 14; clone size: many; CDR3 DNA: TGTGCCAGCAGCCCTCAGAGCTCTGGAAACACCATATATTTT; CDR3 protein: CASSPQSSGNTIYF
V gene: TRBV18; J gene: TRBJ1-2; D gene: NA; CDR3 length: 13; clone size: few; CDR3 DNA: TGTGCCAGCTCACCCTCAGCAGAGTATGGCTACACCTTC; CDR3 protein: CASSPSAEYGYTF
V gene: TRBV18; J gene: TRBJ2-2; D gene: NA; CDR3 length: 16; clone size: NA; CDR3 DNA: TGTGCCAGCTCACTAGGGACTGCCGCGAACACCGGGGAGCTGTTTTTT; CDR3 protein: CASSLGTAANTGELFF
V gene: TRBV5-1; J gene: TRBJ2-1; D gene: NA; CDR3 length: 14; clone size: few; CDR3 DNA: TGCGCCAGCAGCTTGCGATGGGGGGACAATGAGCAGTTCTTC; CDR3 protein: CASSLRWGDNEQFF
V gene: TRBV28; J gene: TRBJ2-1; D gene: TRBD1; CDR3 length: 15; clone size: few; CDR3 DNA: TGTGCCAGCAGTTCGACCGGGACAGGGGAGAATGAGCAGTTCTTC; CDR3 protein: CASSSTGTGENEQFF
V gene: TRBV4-1; J gene: TRBJ2-3; D gene: NA; CDR3 length: 13; clone size: few; CDR3 DNA: TGCGCCAGCAGCCAAGAGCCGGAAATCGCGCAGTATTTT; CDR3 protein: CASSQEPEIAQYF
V gene: TRBV3-1; J gene: TRBJ1-1; D gene: NA; CDR3 length: 14; clone size: many; CDR3 DNA: TGTGCCAGCAGCCAAGTTAGGGGGAGGACTGAAGCTTTCTTT; CDR3 protein: CASSQVRGRTEAFF
V gene: TRBV29-1; J gene: TRBJ2-1; D gene: TRBD2; CDR3 length: 13; clone size: many; CDR3 DNA: TGCAGCGTTCTAGCGGGAGTGAGGCGTGAGCAGTTCTTC; CDR3 protein: CSVLAGVRREQFF
V gene: TRBV12-2; J gene: TRBJ2-1; D gene: NA; CDR3 length: 16; clone size: few; CDR3 DNA: TGTGCAAGTCGCTCTTTAGCGGGAGGGGATAAGGTTGAGCAGTTCTTC; CDR3 protein: CASRSLAGGDKVEQFF
V gene: TRBV7-3; J gene: TRBJ2-2; D gene: NA; CDR3 length: 12; clone size: few; CDR3 DNA: TGTGCCAGCAGCTTCCTTACCGGGGAGCTGTTTTTT; CDR3 protein: CASSFLTGELFF
V gene: TRBV12-3/TRBV12-4; J gene: TRBJ1-5; D gene: TRBD1; CDR3 length: 15; clone size: many; CDR3 DNA: TGTGCCAGCAGTAGGGACAGCGGAGTCAATCAGCCCCAGCATTTT; CDR3 protein: CASSRDSGVNQPQHF
V gene: TRBV18; J gene: TRBJ1-1; D gene: NA; CDR3 length: 12; clone size: few; CDR3 DNA: TGTGCCAGCTCACAGGGACCCCCTGAAGCTTTCTTT; CDR3 protein: CASSQGPPEAFF
V gene: TRBV5-1; J gene: TRBJ1-1; D gene: NA; CDR3 length: 12; clone size: NA; CDR3 DNA: TGCGCCAGCAGCTTGGAAGGGCCTGAAGCTTTCTTT; CDR3 protein: CASSLEGPEAFF
V gene: TRBV5-1; J gene: TRBJ2-7; D gene: TRBD2; CDR3 length: 14; clone size: NA; CDR3 DNA: TGCGCCAGCAGCTTTATAGCGGGAGGCGGGGAGCAGTACTTC; CDR3 protein: CASSFIAGGGEQYF
V gene: TRBV28; J gene: TRBJ2-7; D gene: NA; CDR3 length: 12; clone size: many; CDR3 DNA: TGTGCCAGCAGTTTGGTGAGCTACGAGCAGTACTTC; CDR3 protein: CASSLVSYEQYF
V gene: TRBV6-1; J gene: TRBJ2-1; D gene: NA; CDR3 length: 14; clone size: NA; CDR3 DNA: TGTGCCAGCAGCCTAAGGGACCCCTTGGATGAGCAGTTCTTC; CDR3 protein: CASSLRDPLDEQFF
V gene: TRBV5-4; J gene: TRBJ2-5; D gene: TRBD1; CDR3 length: 15; clone size: NA; CDR3 DNA: TGTGCCAGCAGCTTAGGACAGGACATGAAAGAGACCCAGTACTTC; CDR3 protein: CASSLGQDMKETQYF
V gene: TRBV12-3/TRBV12-4; J gene: TRBJ1-2; D gene: NA; CDR3 length: 13; clone size: few; CDR3 DNA: TGTGCCAGCAGGCCACAGGGCTACTATGGCTACACCTTC; CDR3 protein: CASRPQGYYGYTF
V gene: TRBV4-2; J gene: TRBJ2-1; D gene: TRBD2; CDR3 length: 15; clone size: many; CDR3 DNA: TGTGCCAGCAGCCAAGAGGGAGCGGGAGGTGGGGAGCAGTTCTTC; CDR3 protein: CASSQEGAGGGEQFF
V gene: TRBV6-2/TRBV6-3; J gene: TRBJ2-3; D gene: NA; CDR3 length: 18; clone size: once; CDR3 DNA: TGTGCCAGCAGTTATTCTTTCACGGGATTCCGCAACACAGATACGCAGTATTTT; CDR3 protein: CASSYSFTGFRNTDTQYF
V gene: TRBV4-1; J gene: TRBJ2-2; D gene: NA; CDR3 length: 16; clone size: few; CDR3 DNA: TGCGCCAGCAGCCCCCAGGACCTAGTTACCACCGGGGAGCTGTTTTTT; CDR3 protein: CASSPQDLVTTGELFF
V gene: TRBV27; J gene: TRBJ2-4; D gene: TRBD1; CDR3 length: 15; clone size: NA; CDR3 DNA: TGTGCCAGCACCGACAGGGGTGGAGGCAAAAACATTCAGTACTTC; CDR3 protein: CASTDRGGGKNIQYF
V gene: TRBV5-1; J gene: TRBJ1-1; D gene: NA; CDR3 length: 16; clone size: NA; CDR3 DNA: TGCGCCAGCAGCTTGCAAGGGCGCCGGGTGGACACTGAAGCTTTCTTT; CDR3 protein: CASSLQGRRVDTEAFF
V gene: TRBV7-2; J gene: TRBJ2-5; D gene: TRBD2; CDR3 length: 14; clone size: NA; CDR3 DNA: TGTGCCAGCAGCGAGGGACTAGCGCAAGAGACCCAGTACTTC; CDR3 protein: CASSEGLAQETQYF
V gene: TRBV20-1; J gene: TRBJ2-2; D gene: NA; CDR3 length: 14; clone size: NA; CDR3 DNA: TGCAGTGCTAGAGTGTCGGGAGATACCGGGGAGCTGTTTTTT; CDR3 protein: CSARVSGDTGELFF
V gene: TRBV11-1; J gene: TRBJ1-2; D gene: NA; CDR3 length: 15; clone size: NA; CDR3 DNA: TGTGCCAGCAGCTTCCGGACAGCCGCTAACTATGGCTACACCTTC; CDR3 protein: CASSFRTAANYGYTF
V gene: TRBV12-3/TRBV12-4; J gene: TRBJ2-3; D gene: NA; CDR3 length: 14; clone size: many; CDR3 DNA: TGTGCCAGCAGTGTCGGGACTAGCACAGATACGCAGTATTTT; CDR3 protein: CASSVGTSTDTQYF
V gene: TRBV2; J gene: TRBJ2-7; D gene: NA; CDR3 length: 12; clone size: few; CDR3 DNA: TGTGCCACCAAGGGACAAACCTACGAGCAGTACTTC; CDR3 protein: CATKGQTYEQYF
V gene: TRBV7-9; J gene: TRBJ2-7; D gene: NA; CDR3 length: 17; clone size: NA; CDR3 DNA: TGTGCCAGCAGCTTAGAAATGTCGGCAGGGGCGTCCTACGAGCAGTACTTC; CDR3 protein: CASSLEMSAGASYEQYF
V gene: TRBV28; J gene: TRBJ1-5; D gene: TRBD1; CDR3 length: 15; clone size: many; CDR3 DNA: TGTGCCAGCAGCCCTGGTACAGGGGGTAACCAGCCCCAGCATTTT; CDR3 protein: CASSPGTGGNQPQHF
V gene: TRBV29-1; J gene: TRBJ2-7; D gene: TRBD2; CDR3 length: 14; clone size: many; CDR3 DNA: TGCAGCGTTGAATCGGGGCTAGCGGGAGGGGAGCAGTACTTC; CDR3 protein: CSVESGLAGGEQYF
V gene: TRBV20-1; J gene: TRBJ2-7; D gene: NA; CDR3 length: 13; clone size: few; CDR3 DNA: TGCAGTGTTCCAGGCCCTCCTACCTACGAGCAGTACTTC; CDR3 protein: CSVPGPPTYEQYF
V gene: TRBV7-7; J gene: TRBJ2-3; D gene: NA; CDR3 length: 13; clone size: NA; CDR3 DNA: TGTGCCAGCAGCTCGGACCACACAGATACGCAGTATTTT; CDR3 protein: CASSSDHTDTQYF
V gene: TRBV7-9; J gene: TRBJ2-7; D gene: TRBD2; CDR3 length: 14; clone size: few; CDR3 DNA: TGTGCCAGCAGCCCTAGCGGGAGGGCCTCCGAGCAGTACTTC; CDR3 protein: CASSPSGRASEQYF
V gene: TRBV9; J gene: TRBJ1-1; D gene: NA; CDR3 length: 16; clone size: once; CDR3 DNA: TGTGCCAGCAGCGTGATCCTCGAAGGGATTGACACTGAAGCTTTCTTT; CDR3 protein: CASSVILEGIDTEAFF
V gene: TRBV28; J gene: TRBJ2-5; D gene: NA; CDR3 length: 15; clone size: NA; CDR3 DNA: TGTGCCAGCAGTTCCCCAACTAAGGGGGAAGAGACCCAGTACTTC; CDR3 protein: CASSSPTKGEETQYF
V gene: TRBV4-1; J gene: TRBJ1-4; D gene: NA; CDR3 length: 17; clone size: NA; CDR3 DNA: TGCGCCAGCAGCCCCGCGGCAGAGGGTTCAACTAATGAAAAACTGTTTTTT; CDR3 protein: CASSPAAEGSTNEKLFF
V gene: TRBV7-8; J gene: TRBJ2-1; D gene: NA; CDR3 length: 15; clone size: many; CDR3 DNA: TGTGCCAGCAGCTTATCGGGGGCCGCCTACAATGAGCAGTTCTTC; CDR3 protein: CASSLSGAAYNEQFF